Following are 15 T cell receptor beta chains from one sample sequenced in a study of cytomegalovirus exposure and HLA in healthy donors. It was with 60 Vbeta and 13 Jbeta primers that the PCR ran. TCRdb's table, derived via immunoSEQ multiplex PCR, lists solely in-frame clones and lacks some. Of some 220,000 clones in the sample, 80% to 90% are singletons; the top ten hold over 0.95%. Material: PBMCs. The receptor source for this set is a young woman in good health and CMV-seronegative.

The V call is TRBV7-2, the J call TRBJ2-7; 11 bases agree with TRBD2. Germline V gene sequence: CDR1 SGHTA, CDR2 FQGNSA. The junction had 8 bases not matched to a gene; V was cut back by 4 bases and J by 0 bases. The CDR3 spans 17 residues. CDR3: CASSWLGLAEPSYEQYF. In DNA, the CDR3 is TGTGCCAGCAGCTGGCTGGGACTAGCGGAACCCTCCTACGAGCAGTACTTC.

V usage is TRBV9 and J usage is TRBJ2-5; 9 nucleotides line up with TRBD2. The J segment lost 3 bases and the V segment lost 4 bases, leaving 10 bases of the junction unmatched. CDR1 SGDLS and CDR2 YYNGEE come from the germline V gene. The length of the CDR3 is 16 residues. Written as DNA, the CDR3 is TGTGCCAGCAGCTCCCGTCGGACTAGCGTTAAAGAGACCCAGTACTTC. Translating gives CASSSRRTSVKETQYF.

The chain carries TRBV2 and TRBJ2-7; D is ambiguous. CDR3 length equals 11 residues. Per germline, CDR1 SNHLY and CDR2 FYNNEI. Trimming stripped 5 bases from V and 7 bases from J, with 9 bases between. DNA for the CDR3: TGTGCCAGCAGTCCACTGTTTGAGCAGTACTTC. Encoded protein: CASSPLFEQYF.

The chain is built from TRBV11-3 and TRBJ2-7; 9 bases are a match to TRBD2. Germline V gene lookup returns CDR1 SGHNT and CDR2 YENEEA. V shed 5 bases, J shed 11 bases, and the junction held 13 bases outside the gene matches. The CDR3 totals 14 residues. The DNA of the CDR3 is TGTGCCAGCAGCACCCTGACTAGCGGAAAGGGGGAGTACTTC. Protein: CASSTLTSGKGEYF.

V is TRBV14 and J is TRBJ2-3; tentatively, D is TRBD2 (6 bases). Germline V lookup: CDR1 SGHDN, CDR2 FVKESK. This CDR3 spans 14 amino acids. The germline V and J ends were trimmed by 4 bases and 2 bases, with 10 bases remaining between them. The CDR3 protein is CASSPGLPTDTQYF. CDR3 bases: TGTGCCAGCAGCCCCGGACTACCCACAGATACGCAGTATTTT.

The rearrangement links TRBV4-1 to TRBJ1-5; 10 nucleotides align to TRBD1. V lost 7 bases and J lost 0; bases outside the gene matches: 21. This CDR3 spans 21 amino acids. The germline CDR1 and CDR2 sequences are MGHRA and YSYEKL. The CDR3 region has the DNA TGCGCCAGCATCCCAGCCCCCGCTCGGACAGGGGGTCCGTATAGCAATCAGCCCCAGCATTTT. Its protein is CASIPAPARTGGPYSNQPQHF.

The chain combines TRBV11-2 with TRBJ1-4; 9 nucleotides line up with TRBD1. With 6 bases clipped from V and 7 bases from J, the junction kept 9 bases outside the gene matches. This CDR3 contains 15 residues. Germline lookup yields CDR1 SGHAT and CDR2 FQNNGV. CDR3 in DNA: TGTGCCAGCAGGCGGATTGGACAGGGGACTGAAAAACTGTTTTTT. Amino acid sequence: CASRRIGQGTEKLFF.

The V gene is TRBV2, the J gene TRBJ2-5, with 7 bases fitting TRBD1. J gave up 5 bases and V 6 bases, and 3 bases lay outside the gene matches. The CDR3 has 12 residues. Germline CDR1 SNHLY, CDR2 FYNNEI. The CDR3 coding sequence is TGTGCCAGCAGCAGGGACAGCGAGACCCAGTACTTC. It is translated as CASSRDSETQYF.

The chain is built from TRBV15 and TRBJ1-2; unclear D gene. Germline CDR1 reads LNHNV; CDR2 reads YYDKDF (reference sequence). With 0 bases removed from V and 6 bases from J, the gap between germline ends came to 11 bases. This CDR3 spans 14 amino acids. CDR3 loop: CATSRDLVRHGYTF. The CDR3 DNA reads as TGTGCCACCAGCAGAGATCTTGTCAGGCATGGCTACACCTTC. The full variable domain, completed using reference TRBV15 and TRBJ1-2, is DAMVIQNPRYQVTQFGKPVTLSCSQTLNHNVMYWYQQKSSQAPKLLFHYYDKDFNNEADTPDNFQSRRPNTSFCFLDIRSPGLGDTAMYLCATSRDLVRHGYTFGSGTRLTVV.

The rearrangement links TRBV18 to TRBJ2-1, with TRBD2 matching 11 bases. The germline gives CDR1 KGHSH, CDR2 LQKENI. CDR3 length: 15 amino acids. With 3 bases clipped from V and 4 bases from J, the junction kept 2 bases outside the gene matches. The CDR3 DNA follows: TGTGCCAGCTCACCCGGGACTAGCGGATACAATGAGCAGTTCTTC. As protein: CASSPGTSGYNEQFF.

The rearrangement joins TRBV7-2 to TRBJ2-1; 8 positions agree with TRBD1. CDR3 length: 16 residues. Trimming cost V 1 base and J 7 bases; bases outside gene matches: 9. CDR1 and CDR2 (germline): SGHTA, FQGNSA. CDR3 residues: CASSLVAGQGKNEQFF. CDR3 sequence (DNA): TGTGCCAGCAGCTTAGTTGCAGGACAGGGCAAGAATGAGCAGTTCTTC.

The V call is TRBV5-1, the J call TRBJ1-6; no reliable D call. Germline V gene sequence: CDR1 SGHRS, CDR2 YFSETQ. The CDR3 sequence is 21 residues long. V was cut by 2 bases and J by 0 bases, with 24 bases left in between. The chain's CDR3 is CASSFSGGSGILSSYNSPLHF. CDR3 in DNA: TGCGCCAGCAGCTTCTCAGGAGGCAGCGGAATTTTGAGCTCCTATAATTCACCCCTCCACTTT.

This chain connects TRBV5-1 to TRBJ2-5; perhaps TRBD2 as D (6 bases). Germline values: CDR1 SGHRS, CDR2 YFSETQ. Trimming shortened V by 9 bases and J by 2 bases, and 20 bases separated the two germline ends. The CDR3 consists of 15 residues. The CDR3 sequence: CAKPAGRRGQETQYF. Here the CDR3 DNA reads TGCGCCAAACCGGCGGGGAGACGGGGTCAAGAGACCCAGTACTTC.

This rearrangement joins TRBV15 to TRBJ2-7; 8 bases match TRBD1. The J segment lost 4 bases and the V segment lost 1 base, leaving 9 bases of the junction unmatched. The CDR3 runs to 16 residues. The germline V gene has CDR1 LNHNV and CDR2 YYDKDF (reference sequence). This CDR3 is CATSRGAGQAGYEQYF. The CDR3 region has the DNA TGTGCCACCAGCAGAGGGGCGGGACAGGCGGGTTACGAGCAGTACTTC.

The rearrangement links TRBV5-1 to TRBJ1-4; TRBD1 matches 7 bases. The CDR3 consists of 15 residues. The ends lost 4 bases at V and 3 bases at J; junction bases unmatched: 6. The V gene's germline CDR1 is SGHRS and CDR2 YFSETQ. CDR3: CASSPDRLANEKLFF. DNA of the CDR3: TGCGCCAGCAGCCCGGACAGGTTGGCTAATGAAAAACTGTTTTTT.